The 22 T cell receptor beta chains below come from one sample, sequenced in a study of ipilimumab plus nivolumab after autologous stem cell transplantation. Profiled with immunoSEQ multiplex PCR; TCRdb holds only in-frame clones, not every one. This table holds about 16,000 clones, over 60% found once. The sequenced sample was PBMCs, obtained in a trial of ipilimumab plus nivolumab as post-transplant consolidation. Every receptor here comes from a male donor with diffuse large B-cell lymphoma.

This clone was detected a few times. This sequence joins TRBV13 and TRBJ2-1; 7 positions match TRBD2. V lost 4 bases and J lost 8; bases outside the gene matches: 5. This CDR3 has 13 residues. Germline assignment: CDR1 PRHDT and CDR2 FYEKMQ (reference sequence). The CDR3 is CASSWTAGDEQFF. CDR3 DNA: TGTGCCAGCAGCTGGACGGCGGGGGATGAGCAGTTCTTC.

There are a few counts of this clone. The chain recombines TRBV5-4 with TRBJ1-2; TRBD1 might be the D (5 bases). The CDR3 sequence is 16 residues long. Germline-derived CDR1 and CDR2 are SGHNT and YYREEE (reference sequence). The V end lost 0 bases, the J end lost 6 bases, and 18 bases lay between the germline ends. In DNA form, the CDR3 reads TGTGCCAGCAGCTTGGTCAGGACGGAGGGGAGGAATGGCTACACCTTC. As protein: CASSLVRTEGRNGYTF.

CDR3 nucleotides: TGTGCCAGTAGTAGCGGGGCAGACGATGAGCAGTTCTTC. It encodes CASSSGADDEQFF. The V and J genes are TRBV19 and TRBJ2-1, with TRBD2 as a possible D gene (6 bases). From germline, CDR1 is LNHDA and CDR2 SQIVND (reference sequence). The V gene lost 4 bases and the J gene lost 8 bases, with 12 bases spanning the gap. This CDR3 has 13 residues.

V usage is TRBV5-1 and J usage is TRBJ2-3; 16 bases fit TRBD2. CDR1 and CDR2 (germline): SGHRS, YFSETQ. The CDR3 totals 16 residues. The V and J ends lost 4 bases and 6 bases, in that order; junction bases with no gene match: 5. CDR3 sequence (DNA): TGCGCCAGCAGCCCGGGACTAGCGGGGGGGGTGGATACGCAGTATTTT. This gives the protein CASSPGLAGGVDTQYF. Based on the CDR3 plus reference TRBV5-1 and TRBJ2-3, the full variable domain is KAGVTQTPRYLIKTRGQQVTLSCSPISGHRSVSWYQQTPGQGLQFLFEYFSETQRNKGNFPGRFSGRQFSNSRSEMNVSTLELGDSALYLCASSPGLAGGVDTQYFGPGTRLTVL.

J is TRBJ2-1 and V is TRBV10-3; 9 bases agree with TRBD2. CDR3 length: 17 residues. Per the germline V gene, CDR1 is ENHRY and CDR2 is SYGVKD. Trimming removed 0 bases from V and 8 bases from J; junction bases left unmatched: 11. CDR3 sequence (DNA): TGTGCCATCAGTGAGTCCCTCGCGGGAGGGGTGTCGGATGAGCAGTTCTTC. Translation gives CAISESLAGGVSDEQFF.

The chain has TRBV18 and TRBJ1-2; D is ambiguous. The CDR3 is made up of 14 amino acids. V lost 3 bases and J 8 bases, leaving 16 bases between the germline ends. Germline CDR1 is KGHSH and CDR2 is LQKENI. The CDR3 is CASSPARLRFGYTF. In DNA form, the CDR3 reads TGTGCCAGCTCACCTGCGAGGCTCCGGTTCGGCTACACCTTC.

This clone has a handful of counts. This rearrangement joins TRBV7-6 to TRBJ2-1; TRBD2 agrees at 10 bases. After removal of 5 bases from V and 8 bases from J, the junction contained 9 bases not matched to a gene. Germline V gene data show CDR1 as SGHVS and CDR2 as FNYEAQ. The CDR3 runs 15 residues. CDR3 DNA: TGTGCCAGCAGCCCCAGCGGGGGGGATTTGCATGAGCAGTTCTTC. Amino acid sequence: CASSPSGGDLHEQFF.

This sequence joins TRBV30 and TRBJ1-2; D remains ambiguous. V dropped 0 bases and J dropped 10 bases, with 15 bases sitting between them. Germline V gives CDR1 GTSNPN, CDR2 SVGIG (reference sequence). The CDR3 is 13 residues long. In DNA, the CDR3 is TGTGCCTGGAGTGTGGAGCCTCTCCTTGACTACACCTTC. Its translation: CAWSVEPLLDYTF.

The sample holds a few counts of this clone. The V and J genes are TRBV28 and TRBJ1-2; D is undetermined. Per the germline V gene, CDR1 is MDHEN and CDR2 is SYDVKM. The germline V and J ends were trimmed by 4 bases and 2 bases, with 2 bases remaining between them. This CDR3 comprises 11 residues. CDR3 DNA sequence: TGTGCCAGCAGTTACAACTATGGCTACACCTTC. Its protein product is CASSYNYGYTF.

The chain carries TRBV6-1 and TRBJ1-2; no reliable D call. Germline V gene lookup returns CDR1 MNHNS and CDR2 SASEGT. The CDR3 has 12 amino acids. The germline V and J ends were trimmed by 4 bases and 5 bases, with 8 bases remaining between them. DNA for the CDR3: TGTGCCAGCAGTGGAGAGACGTATGGCTACACCTTC. Its protein is CASSGETYGYTF.

V and J are TRBV4-1 and TRBJ2-5, with 10 bases matching TRBD2. J was trimmed by 4 bases and V by 4 bases; bases with no gene match: 9. Germline V CDR1 and CDR2: MGHRA, YSYEKL. CDR3 size: 16 residues. CDR3 in DNA: TGCGCCAGCAGCCGGATTCTAGCGGGAGCATCAGAGACCCAGTACTTC. It specifies CASSRILAGASETQYF.

This clone was seen only a few times. The chain joins TRBV5-4 to TRBJ2-5; D might be TRBD1 or TRBD2, each matching 5 bases. This CDR3 spans 13 amino acids. The V end lost 2 bases, the J end lost 5 bases, and 10 bases lay between the germline ends. CDR1 is SGHNT, CDR2 YYREEE, per germline (reference sequence). The DNA of the CDR3 is TGTGCCAGCAGCTTTGAGTGGGACGAGACCCAGTACTTC. Its translation: CASSFEWDETQYF.

By frequency in the sample, this clone is large. The chain links TRBV27 to TRBJ2-7; 7 nucleotides match TRBD2. V dropped 5 bases and J dropped 3; count of bases not matched to a gene: 7. The length of the CDR3 is 14 residues. The germline V gene encodes CDR1 MNHEY and CDR2 SMNVEV (reference sequence). As DNA, the CDR3 is TGTGCCAGCAGTCCCCAGCGGGATGACTACGAGCAGTACTTC. Translated, it gives CASSPQRDDYEQYF.

The chain recombines TRBV7-9 with TRBJ1-2, with D tentatively TRBD1 (6 bases). The CDR3 totals 14 residues. The V end was cut by 5 bases, the J end by 7 bases, with 17 bases between. Germline values: CDR1 SEHNR, CDR2 FQNEAQ (reference sequence). CDR3 in amino acids: CASSGRGTQVGYTF. The DNA for the CDR3 is TGTGCCAGCAGCGGCAGGGGTACCCAGGTTGGCTACACCTTC.

The V gene is TRBV27, the J gene TRBJ1-1; tentatively, D is TRBD1 (6 bases). Germline V gene sequence: CDR1 MNHEY, CDR2 SMNVEV (reference sequence). V was clipped by 5 bases and J by 0 bases, with 7 bases between them. CDR3 length equals 13 residues. CDR3 sequence (DNA): TGTGCCAGCAGTCCAGGGGTGAACACTGAAGCTTTCTTT. Residues: CASSPGVNTEAFF.

This clone was recorded a few times. This chain connects TRBV7-8 to TRBJ1-3, with a possible D match to TRBD1 (6 bases). CDR1 is SGHVS, CDR2 FQNEAQ, per germline. Trimming cost V 4 bases and J 0 bases, with 19 bases left between them. CDR3 length: 18 residues. For the CDR3, the DNA is TGTGCCAGCAGCTCACCGGCGAACAGGGTTCGCTCTGGAAACACCATATATTTT. The encoded protein is CASSSPANRVRSGNTIYF.

The gene calls are TRBV19 and TRBJ1-2; 11 positions match TRBD1. Germline V gene data show CDR1 as LNHDA and CDR2 as SQIVND (reference sequence). J lost 4 bases, V lost 9 bases, and 10 bases had no gene match. This CDR3 is built from 15 residues. The CDR3 DNA reads as TGTGCCAGCACCTTTACGGGACAGGGGGGCTATGGCTACACCTTC. It encodes CASTFTGQGGYGYTF.

The CDR3 spells CASSGSGGPGEQYF. Written as DNA, the CDR3 is TGTGCCAGCAGTGGGTCGGGGGGGCCTGGCGAGCAGTACTTC. The genes are TRBV2 and TRBJ2-7; 8 bases map to TRBD2. Germline V gene lookup returns CDR1 SNHLY and CDR2 FYNNEI. V lost 4 bases to trimming and J lost 6 bases; unmatched junction nucleotides: 8. CDR3 length: 14 residues.

The sample holds a few counts of this clone. The V call is TRBV18, the J call TRBJ2-4; TRBD2 matches at 16 bases. CDR3 size: 16 residues. Per germline, CDR1 KGHSH and CDR2 LQKENI. Trimming at V came to 6 bases and at J to 8 bases, leaving 7 bases not matched to a gene. CDR3 in DNA: TGTGCCAGCTCCCTGGGACTAGCGGGAGGGCCCCACATTCAGTACTTC. Translating it yields CASSLGLAGGPHIQYF. Based on the CDR3 plus reference TRBV18 and TRBJ2-4, the full variable domain is NAGVMQNPRHLVRRRGQEARLRCSPMKGHSHVYWYRQLPEEGLKFMVYLQKENIIDESGMPKERFSAEFPKEGPSILRIQQVVRGDSAAYFCASSLGLAGGPHIQYFGAGTRLSVL.

The chain combines TRBV29-1 with TRBJ1-6; TRBD1 aligns across 8 bases. Trimming at V came to 7 bases and at J to 9 bases, leaving 5 bases not matched to a gene. Germline CDR1 SQVTM, CDR2 ANQGSEA. This CDR3 region has 12 residues. CDR3 nucleotides: TGCAGCGGGGACAGGTTTGGTTCACCCCTCCACTTT. Translating it yields CSGDRFGSPLHF.

The chain is built from TRBV18 and TRBJ2-7; a possible D gene is TRBD1 (5 bases). Trimming shortened V by 3 bases and J by 0 bases, and 12 bases separated the two germline ends. CDR1 KGHSH and CDR2 LQKENI come from the germline V gene. The CDR3 runs to 15 residues. CDR3 sequence: CASSPSKGASYEQYF. The CDR3 DNA reads TGTGCCAGCTCACCGTCCAAAGGGGCCTCCTACGAGCAGTACTTC.

This clone has only a few counts. The chain is built from TRBV6-1 and TRBJ2-1, with D unresolved. Germline lookup yields CDR1 MNHNS and CDR2 SASEGT. There are 16 residues in the CDR3. Trimming left V 3 bases short and J 0 bases short, with 12 bases between. The CDR3 region has the DNA TGTGCCAGCAGTGACACCACATCCAGCTCCTACAATGAGCAGTTCTTC. As protein: CASSDTTSSSYNEQFF.